A selection of T cell receptor beta chains follows, all from one sample in a study of cytomegalovirus exposure and HLA in healthy donors. The protocol was immunoSEQ multiplex PCR, while the TCRdb copy is restricted to in-frame clones and leaves out a portion. The sample includes roughly 250,000 clones, just over 70% of them seen just once. Sequencing was performed on PBMCs. These receptors were collected from a female donor in good health and CMV-seronegative. Each CDR3 is given with its conserved first and last residue. The order of the fields is clone size, D gene, J gene, V gene, CDR3 protein, CDR3 DNA. A D gene is named only where the DNA matches it firmly. Clone size is shown for a subset of rows, as once, few, many or a class of expanded clone.

size: few
D: TRBD1
J: TRBJ1-1
V: TRBV2
CDR3: CASSNPGQVLNTEAFF
DNA: TGTGCCAGCAGTAATCCGGGACAGGTGCTGAACACTGAAGCTTTCTTT

size: .
D: .
J: TRBJ1-4
V: TRBV30
CDR3: CAWSVVGGNEKLFF
DNA: TGTGCCTGGAGTGTGGTCGGGGGGAATGAAAAACTGTTTTTT

size: .
D: TRBD2
J: TRBJ2-5
V: TRBV19
CDR3: CASRTSGFQETQYF
DNA: TGTGCCAGTCGGACTAGCGGTTTCCAAGAGACCCAGTACTTC

size: .
D: TRBD1
J: TRBJ1-2
V: TRBV5-1
CDR3: CASSILGQGAFNYGYTF
DNA: TGCGCCAGCAGCATTCTGGGACAGGGGGCGTTTAACTATGGCTACACCTTC

size: .
D: TRBD1
J: TRBJ1-2
V: TRBV13
CDR3: CASSSQDRGHYGYTF
DNA: TGTGCCAGCAGCTCCCAGGACAGGGGACACTATGGCTACACCTTC

size: .
D: TRBD1
J: TRBJ2-7
V: TRBV5-1
CDR3: CASPRQGPYEQYF
DNA: TGCGCCAGCCCCCGACAGGGGCCCTACGAGCAGTACTTC

size: .
D: TRBD2
J: TRBJ2-7
V: TRBV5-1
CDR3: CASSLAGGPNDEQYF
DNA: TGCGCCAGCAGCTTGGCGGGAGGGCCCAATGACGAGCAGTACTTC

size: .
D: TRBD2
J: TRBJ2-7
V: TRBV27
CDR3: CASRTLAGGTYEQYF
DNA: TGTGCCAGCAGAACACTAGCGGGAGGGACCTACGAGCAGTACTTC

size: .
D: TRBD1
J: TRBJ1-1
V: TRBV29-1
CDR3: CSVLGQGKAFF
DNA: TGCAGCGTTTTAGGACAGGGGAAAGCTTTCTTT

size: few
D: TRBD2
J: TRBJ2-7
V: TRBV27
CDR3: CASSLSTSASYEQYF
DNA: TGTGCCAGCAGTTTATCGACTAGCGCGTCCTACGAGCAGTACTTC

size: few
D: .
J: TRBJ2-7
V: TRBV7-9
CDR3: CASSSEPRIALSSYEQYF
DNA: TGTGCCAGCAGCTCAGAGCCGAGGATAGCCCTATCCTCCTACGAGCAGTACTTC

size: .
D: TRBD1
J: TRBJ2-4
V: TRBV7-7
CDR3: CASSLWPWTGTTKNIQYF
DNA: TGTGCCAGCAGCTTATGGCCGTGGACAGGGACGACCAAAAACATTCAGTACTTC

size: .
D: .
J: TRBJ1-2
V: TRBV6-1
CDR3: CASSPRGETGYTF
DNA: TGTGCCAGCAGTCCCAGGGGAGAAACGGGCTACACCTTC

size: .
D: .
J: TRBJ1-4
V: TRBV28
CDR3: CASSSSGRVTRGEKLFF
DNA: TGTGCCAGCAGTTCATCGGGCCGGGTCACAAGGGGTGAAAAACTGTTTTTT

size: .
D: .
J: TRBJ2-7
V: TRBV11-2
CDR3: CASSLAHSYEQYF
DNA: TGTGCCAGCAGCTTAGCCCACTCCTACGAGCAGTACTTC

size: .
D: .
J: TRBJ2-7
V: TRBV28
CDR3: CASSFTGILGQYF
DNA: TGTGCCAGCAGCTTTACAGGGATCCTGGGGCAGTACTTC

size: .
D: .
J: TRBJ1-2
V: TRBV5-4
CDR3: CASTRRQEVQGTF
DNA: TGTGCCAGCACGCGACGGCAGGAGGTTCAAGGCACCTTC

size: few
D: .
J: TRBJ1-2
V: TRBV5-6
CDR3: CASSLGQAVYGYTF
DNA: TGTGCCAGCAGCTTGGGCCAGGCTGTCTATGGCTACACCTTC

size: .
D: TRBD2
J: TRBJ2-1
V: TRBV19
CDR3: CASTRGLAGGKNEQFF
DNA: TGTGCCAGTACCCGGGGACTAGCGGGAGGGAAGAATGAGCAGTTCTTC

size: .
D: .
J: TRBJ1-1
V: TRBV5-8
CDR3: CASSETENTEAFF
DNA: TGTGCCAGCAGCGAAACAGAGAACACTGAAGCTTTCTTT

size: few
D: TRBD2
J: TRBJ2-7
V: TRBV7-9
CDR3: CASSFGLAGGPSYEQYF
DNA: TGTGCCAGCAGCTTCGGACTAGCGGGGGGACCTTCCTACGAGCAGTACTTC

size: .
D: .
J: TRBJ1-4
V: TRBV28
CDR3: CASSSSGGQPAGKLFF
DNA: TGTGCCAGCAGCTCCAGCGGGGGCCAACCAGCTGGAAAACTGTTTTTT

size: once
D: .
J: TRBJ2-1
V: TRBV28
CDR3: CASSSLSLEQFF
DNA: TGTGCCAGCAGTTCCCTTTCACTTGAGCAGTTCTTC

size: .
D: .
J: TRBJ2-7
V: TRBV7-9
CDR3: CSSSSRLKSSYEQYF
DNA: TGTTCCAGCAGCTCGCGTCTGAAGAGCTCCTACGAGCAGTACTTC

size: .
D: .
J: TRBJ1-4
V: TRBV28
CDR3: CASSSGTPNEKLFF
DNA: TGTGCCAGCAGTTCCGGGACACCTAATGAAAAACTGTTTTTT

size: .
D: TRBD2
J: TRBJ2-1
V: TRBV11-2
CDR3: CASRRLAGGPHEQFF
DNA: TGTGCCAGCAGGCGACTAGCGGGGGGCCCCCATGAGCAGTTCTTC

size: once
D: TRBD2
J: TRBJ2-1
V: TRBV5-6
CDR3: CASSPSGSSYNEQFF
DNA: TGTGCCAGCAGCCCGAGCGGGAGCTCCTACAATGAGCAGTTCTTC

size: .
D: .
J: TRBJ1-2
V: TRBV5-1
CDR3: CASSLAGGGYGYTF
DNA: TGCGCCAGCAGCTTGGCCGGGGGGGGCTATGGCTACACCTTC

size: .
D: .
J: TRBJ1-4
V: TRBV4-2
CDR3: CASRRGPTEGPFF
DNA: TGTGCCAGCAGGCGGGGACCTACTGAAGGGCCTTTTTTT